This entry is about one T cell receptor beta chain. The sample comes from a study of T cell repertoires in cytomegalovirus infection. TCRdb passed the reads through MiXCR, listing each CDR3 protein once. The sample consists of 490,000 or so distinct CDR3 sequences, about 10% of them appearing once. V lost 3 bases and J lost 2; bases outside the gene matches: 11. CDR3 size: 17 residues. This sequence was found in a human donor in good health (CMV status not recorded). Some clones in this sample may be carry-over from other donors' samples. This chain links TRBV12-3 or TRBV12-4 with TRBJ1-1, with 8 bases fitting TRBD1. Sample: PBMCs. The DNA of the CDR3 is TGTGCCAGCAGTTTCGGGACAGGCGTCTCGTCAAACACTGAAGCTTTCTTT. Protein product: CASSFGTGVSSNTEAFF.